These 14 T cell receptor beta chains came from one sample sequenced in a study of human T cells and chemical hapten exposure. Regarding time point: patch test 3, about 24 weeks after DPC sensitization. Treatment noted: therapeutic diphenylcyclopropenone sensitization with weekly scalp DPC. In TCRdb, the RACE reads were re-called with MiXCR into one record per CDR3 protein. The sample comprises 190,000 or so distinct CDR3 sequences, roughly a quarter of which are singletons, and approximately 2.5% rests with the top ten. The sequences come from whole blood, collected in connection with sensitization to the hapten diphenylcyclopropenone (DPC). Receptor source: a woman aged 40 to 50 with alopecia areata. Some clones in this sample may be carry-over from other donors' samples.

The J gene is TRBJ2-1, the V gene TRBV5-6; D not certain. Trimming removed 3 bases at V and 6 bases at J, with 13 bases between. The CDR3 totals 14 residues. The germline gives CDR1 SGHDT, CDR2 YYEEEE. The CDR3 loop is CASSSGLGSNEQFF. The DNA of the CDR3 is TGTGCCAGCAGCTCCGGGCTTGGTAGCAATGAGCAGTTCTTC.

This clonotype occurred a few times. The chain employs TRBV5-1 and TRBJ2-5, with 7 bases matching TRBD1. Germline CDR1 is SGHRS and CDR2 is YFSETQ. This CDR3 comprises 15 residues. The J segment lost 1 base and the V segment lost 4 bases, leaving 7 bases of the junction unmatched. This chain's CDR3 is CASSRLRTGQETQYF. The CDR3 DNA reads TGCGCCAGCAGCCGGCTTCGGACAGGCCAAGAGACCCAGTACTTC. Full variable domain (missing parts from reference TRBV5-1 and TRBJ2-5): KAGVTQTPRYLIKTRGQQVTLSCSPISGHRSVSWYQQTPGQGLQFLFEYFSETQRNKGNFPGRFSGRQFSNSRSEMNVSTLELGDSALYLCASSRLRTGQETQYFGPGTRLLVL.

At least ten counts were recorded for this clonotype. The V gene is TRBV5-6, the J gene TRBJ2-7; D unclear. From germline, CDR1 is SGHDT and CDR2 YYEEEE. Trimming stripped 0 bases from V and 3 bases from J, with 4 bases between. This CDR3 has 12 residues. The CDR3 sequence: CASSLGVYEQYF. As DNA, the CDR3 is TGTGCCAGCAGCTTGGGCGTCTACGAGCAGTACTTC. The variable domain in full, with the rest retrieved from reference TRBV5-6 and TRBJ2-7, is DAGVTQSPTHLIKTRGQQVTLRCSPKSGHDTVSWYQQALGQGPQFIFQYYEEEERQRGNFPDRFSGHQFPNYSSELNVNALLLGDSALYLCASSLGVYEQYFGPGTRLTVT.

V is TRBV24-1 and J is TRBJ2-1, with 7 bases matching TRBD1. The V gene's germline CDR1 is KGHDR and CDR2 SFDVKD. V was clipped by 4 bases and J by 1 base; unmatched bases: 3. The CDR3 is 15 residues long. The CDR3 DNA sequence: TGTGCCACCAGTGAGCAGACAGGGTCCTACAATGAGCAGTTCTTC. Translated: CATSEQTGSYNEQFF.

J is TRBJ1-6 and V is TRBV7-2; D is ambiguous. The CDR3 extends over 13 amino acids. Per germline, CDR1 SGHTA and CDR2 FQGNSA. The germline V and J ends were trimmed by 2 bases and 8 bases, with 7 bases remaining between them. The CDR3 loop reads CASSLTGDSPLHF. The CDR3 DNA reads TGTGCCAGCAGCTTAACGGGTGATTCACCCCTCCACTTT.

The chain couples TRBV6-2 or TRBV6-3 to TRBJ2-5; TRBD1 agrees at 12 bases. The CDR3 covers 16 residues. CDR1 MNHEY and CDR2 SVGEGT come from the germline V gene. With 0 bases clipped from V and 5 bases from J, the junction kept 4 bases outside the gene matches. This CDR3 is CASSYSGTGGLETQYF. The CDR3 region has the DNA TGTGCCAGCAGTTACTCCGGGACAGGGGGCCTGGAGACCCAGTACTTC.

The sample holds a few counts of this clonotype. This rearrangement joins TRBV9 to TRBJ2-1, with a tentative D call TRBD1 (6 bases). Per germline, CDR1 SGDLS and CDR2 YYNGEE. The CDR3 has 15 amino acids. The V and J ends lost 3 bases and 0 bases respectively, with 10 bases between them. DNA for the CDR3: TGTGCCAGCAGCGGTGGACAGAGCTCCTACAATGAGCAGTTCTTC. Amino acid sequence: CASSGGQSSYNEQFF.

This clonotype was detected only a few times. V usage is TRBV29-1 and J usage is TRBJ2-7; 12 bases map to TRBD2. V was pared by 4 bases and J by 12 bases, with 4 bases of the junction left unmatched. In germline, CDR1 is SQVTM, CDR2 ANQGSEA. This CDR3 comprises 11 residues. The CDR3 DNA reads TGCAGCGTTGGACTAGCGGGAGTAGCGTACTTC. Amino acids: CSVGLAGVAYF.

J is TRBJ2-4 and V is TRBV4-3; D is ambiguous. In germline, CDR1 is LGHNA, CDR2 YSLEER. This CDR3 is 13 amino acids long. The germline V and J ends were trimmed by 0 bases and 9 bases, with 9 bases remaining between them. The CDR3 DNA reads TGCGCCAGCAGCCAAGATAGGTCCGGCATTCAGTACTTC. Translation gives CASSQDRSGIQYF.

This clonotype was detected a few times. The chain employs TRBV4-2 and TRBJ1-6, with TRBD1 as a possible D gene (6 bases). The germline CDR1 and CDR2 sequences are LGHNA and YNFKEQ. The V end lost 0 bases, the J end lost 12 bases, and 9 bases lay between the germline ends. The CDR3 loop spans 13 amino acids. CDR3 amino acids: CASSQDRGLPLHF. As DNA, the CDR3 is TGTGCCAGCAGCCAAGACAGGGGATTACCCCTCCACTTT.

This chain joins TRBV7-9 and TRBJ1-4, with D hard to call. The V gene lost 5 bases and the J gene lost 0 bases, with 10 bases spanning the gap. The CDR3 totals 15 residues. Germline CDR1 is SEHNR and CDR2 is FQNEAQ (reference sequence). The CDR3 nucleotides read TGTGCCAGCAGCCCCAAGATCGCAACTAATGAAAAACTGTTTTTT. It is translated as CASSPKIATNEKLFF.

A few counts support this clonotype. DNA for the CDR3: TGTGCCAGCAATGGCGGGGGTGCCTACGAGCAGTACTTC. Translated, it gives CASNGGGAYEQYF. The chain carries TRBV28 and TRBJ2-7, with 7 bases that match TRBD2. The trim removed 7 bases at V and 2 bases at J, leaving 5 bases unmatched. Looked up from germline, CDR1 is MDHEN and CDR2 is SYDVKM. The CDR3 is 13 amino acids. Based on the CDR3 plus reference TRBV28 and TRBJ2-7, the full variable domain is DVKVTQSSRYLVKRTGEKVFLECVQDMDHENMFWYRQDPGLGLRLIYFSYDVKMKEKGDIPEGYSVSREKKERFSLILESASTNQTSMYLCASNGGGAYEQYFGPGTRLTVT.

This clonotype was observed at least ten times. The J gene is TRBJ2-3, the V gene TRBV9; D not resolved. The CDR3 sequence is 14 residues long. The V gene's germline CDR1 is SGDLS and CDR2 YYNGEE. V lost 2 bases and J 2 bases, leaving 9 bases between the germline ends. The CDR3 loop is CASSVFSSTDTQYF. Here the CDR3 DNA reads TGTGCCAGCAGCGTTTTTAGCTCCACAGATACGCAGTATTTT. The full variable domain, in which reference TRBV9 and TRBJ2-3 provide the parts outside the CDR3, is DSGVTQTPKHLITATGQRVTLRCSPRSGDLSVYWYQQSLDQGLQFLIQYYNGEERAKGNILERFSAQQFPDLHSELNLSSLELGDSALYFCASSVFSSTDTQYFGPGTRLTVL.

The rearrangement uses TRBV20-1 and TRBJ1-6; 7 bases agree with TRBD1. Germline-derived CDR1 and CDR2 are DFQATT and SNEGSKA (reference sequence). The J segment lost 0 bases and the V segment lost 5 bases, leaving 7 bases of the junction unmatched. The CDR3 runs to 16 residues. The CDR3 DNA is TGCAGTGCTGAGGACAGGCGAAGCTCCTATAATTCACCCCTCCACTTT. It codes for CSAEDRRSSYNSPLHF.